The 15 T cell receptor beta chains in this list originate from one sample, sequenced in a study of shared clonotypes between healthy human individuals. TCRdb's copy holds only in-frame clones and misses some; the assay was immunoSEQ multiplex PCR. The sample records some 2 million clones, approximately 95% being singletons. Terminally differentiated effector memory CD45RA+ cells were excluded by CCR7 positive selection of CD45RO-negative cells. Specimen: naive CD8+ T cells sorted from blood. These receptors all stem from a man aged 18 to 30 in good health.

The chain joins TRBV10-3 to TRBJ2-2; D gene ambiguous. V was shortened by 8 bases and J by 2 bases, with 9 bases between the two germline ends. This CDR3 region has 13 residues. Germline-derived CDR1 and CDR2 are ENHRY and SYGVKD. CDR3 bases: TGTGCCATCGGGCAGGTCAACACCGGGGAGCTGTTTTTT. Its protein product is CAIGQVNTGELFF.

This sequence joins TRBV7-9 and TRBJ2-1; maybe TRBD2 (6 bases). The CDR3 extends over 14 amino acids. Germline assignment: CDR1 SEHNR and CDR2 FQNEAQ (reference sequence). The V end lost 5 bases, the J end lost 6 bases, and 14 bases lay between the germline ends. The chain's CDR3 is CASSPVEGGNEQFF. CDR3 sequence (DNA): TGTGCCAGCAGCCCGGTGGAGGGAGGCAATGAGCAGTTCTTC. The full variable domain, completed using reference TRBV7-9 and TRBJ2-1, is DTGVSQNPRHKITKRGQNVTFRCDPISEHNRLYWYRQTLGQGPEFLTYFQNEAQLEKSRLLSDRFSAERPKGSFSTLEIQRTEQGDSAMYLCASSPVEGGNEQFFGPGTRLTVL.

DNA of the CDR3: TGTGCCAGTTTCGGCAGGGGAGGGGGGGAGCTGTTTTTT. Amino acids: CASFGRGGGELFF. The chain carries TRBV6-5 and TRBJ2-2, with a possible D match to TRBD2 (7 bases). The CDR3 covers 13 residues. V lost 9 bases and J lost 8, with 16 bases in between. Germline V gives CDR1 MNHEY, CDR2 SVGAGI.

The chain is built from TRBV11-2 and TRBJ2-1; D is uncertain. Trimming removed 2 bases from V and 3 bases from J, with 11 bases in between. The CDR3 loop spans 15 amino acids. The germline gives CDR1 SGHAT, CDR2 FQNNGV. The CDR3 DNA sequence: TGTGCCAGCAGCTTAACATTCTCTGGCTACAATGAGCAGTTCTTC. Translation: CASSLTFSGYNEQFF.

The rearrangement links TRBV28 to TRBJ1-6, with D maybe TRBD1 (5 bases). The CDR3 consists of 14 residues. V was clipped by 2 bases and J by 11 bases, with 13 bases between them. Germline loops: CDR1 MDHEN, CDR2 SYDVKM. The CDR3 loop reads CASSLGQGGAPLHF. DNA for the CDR3: TGTGCCAGCAGTTTAGGGCAGGGAGGGGCACCCCTCCACTTT.

The chain carries TRBV5-5 and TRBJ2-6, with D uncertain. CDR1 is SGHKS and CDR2 is YYEKEE in the germline V gene (reference sequence). The CDR3 spans 12 residues. Trimming pared 0 bases from V and 17 bases from J, leaving 12 bases between. CDR3 sequence (DNA): TGTGCCAGCAGCTTGGGCCATACTTGGGTGACTTTC. It codes for CASSLGHTWVTF.

The genes are TRBV6-6 and TRBJ1-5; TRBD1 is a possible D gene (5 bases). There are 14 residues in the CDR3. Germline V gene lookup returns CDR1 MNHNY and CDR2 SVGAGI (reference sequence). Trimming took off 6 bases at V and 6 bases at J, with 15 bases between the two ends. The CDR3 sequence: CASRDYQGIQPQHF. CDR3 coding DNA: TGTGCCAGCAGGGATTATCAGGGAATTCAGCCCCAGCATTTT.

The V gene is TRBV27, the J gene TRBJ1-1; 7 bases map to TRBD1. Per the germline V gene, CDR1 is MNHEY and CDR2 is SMNVEV (reference sequence). This CDR3 region has 14 residues. Trimming removed 1 base from V and 5 bases from J; junction bases left unmatched: 4. The CDR3 region has the DNA TGTGCCAGCAGTTTATTGGGACAGCCGACTGAAGCTTTCTTT. The encoded protein is CASSLLGQPTEAFF.

This chain connects TRBV19 to TRBJ2-1; D gene ambiguous. V shed 3 bases and J shed 2 bases, with 20 bases lying between them. Germline CDR1 LNHDA, CDR2 SQIVND (reference sequence). The CDR3 has 18 residues. In nucleotides, the CDR3 is TGTGCCAGTAGTATGGATCTAGTTGGGGAATTCGCCTACAATGAGCAGTTCTTC. This encodes CASSMDLVGEFAYNEQFF.

The chain uses TRBV11-1 and TRBJ2-7, with D perhaps assigned TRBD1 or TRBD2 (5 bases each). This CDR3 contains 14 residues. The germline gives CDR1 SGHAT, CDR2 FQDESV (reference sequence). Trimming removed 1 base at V and 6 bases at J, with 13 bases between. The CDR3 here is CASSLGTPGLEQYF. The CDR3 DNA is TGTGCCAGCAGCTTAGGGACACCGGGGCTCGAGCAGTACTTC.

As regards this clone: This sample also contains other DNA sequences that code for the same CDR3. CDR3 in amino acids: CASRGDSYEQYF. CDR3 nucleotide sequence: TGCGCCAGCAGAGGAGATTCCTACGAGCAGTACTTC. V gene TRBV5-1 combines with J gene TRBJ2-7, with no clear D. CDR3 length: 12 amino acids. V shed 5 bases and J shed 1 base, with 7 bases lying between them. From germline, CDR1 is SGHRS and CDR2 YFSETQ. The full variable domain, in which reference TRBV5-1 and TRBJ2-7 provide the parts outside the CDR3, is KAGVTQTPRYLIKTRGQQVTLSCSPISGHRSVSWYQQTPGQGLQFLFEYFSETQRNKGNFPGRFSGRQFSNSRSEMNVSTLELGDSALYLCASRGDSYEQYFGPGTRLTVT.

The gene calls are TRBV6-1 and TRBJ2-7; 8 positions match TRBD1. Germline CDR1 and CDR2: MNHNS and SASEGT. The CDR3 spans 15 residues. V shed 4 bases, J shed 0 bases, and the junction held 5 bases outside the gene matches. CDR3 residues: CASSGRTGFSYEQYF. The CDR3 nucleotides are TGTGCCAGCAGTGGCCGGACAGGGTTCTCCTACGAGCAGTACTTC.

The chain links TRBV23-1 to TRBJ1-1; 7 positions match TRBD1. TRBV23-1 is an ORF, with its function uncertain. V gave up 8 bases and J gave up 4 bases; unmatched junction bases: 19. The CDR3 covers 17 residues. This chain's CDR3 is CASQGQTYGIMATEAFF. The CDR3 nucleotides are TGCGCCAGCCAGGGACAGACTTATGGTATTATGGCCACTGAAGCTTTCTTT.

J is TRBJ2-7 and V is TRBV9; D may be TRBD1 (6 bases). CDR3 length: 14 residues. Per germline, CDR1 SGDLS and CDR2 YYNGEE. V lost 3 bases and J lost 1, with 11 bases in between. The CDR3, as DNA: TGTGCCAGCAGCGAAGGGACAATATCCTACGAGCAGTACTTC. Protein product: CASSEGTISYEQYF.

The chain couples TRBV11-3 to TRBJ2-7; D is perhaps TRBD2 (5 bases). V lost 1 base and J lost 4, with 11 bases in between. Per germline, CDR1 SGHNT and CDR2 YENEEA. This CDR3 region has 14 residues. The CDR3 region is CASSLGWGEYEQYF. The CDR3, as DNA: TGTGCCAGCAGCTTAGGATGGGGAGAGTACGAGCAGTACTTC.